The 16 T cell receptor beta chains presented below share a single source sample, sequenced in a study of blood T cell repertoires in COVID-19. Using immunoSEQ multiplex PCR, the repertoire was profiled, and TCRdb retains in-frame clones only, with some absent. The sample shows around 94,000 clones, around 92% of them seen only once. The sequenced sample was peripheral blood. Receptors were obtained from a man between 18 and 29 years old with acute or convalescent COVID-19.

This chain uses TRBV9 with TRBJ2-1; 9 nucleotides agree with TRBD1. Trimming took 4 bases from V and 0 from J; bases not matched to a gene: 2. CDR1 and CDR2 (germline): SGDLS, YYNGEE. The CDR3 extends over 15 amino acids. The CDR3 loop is CASSRQGGSYNEQFF. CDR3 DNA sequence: TGTGCCAGCAGCAGACAGGGGGGCTCCTACAATGAGCAGTTCTTC. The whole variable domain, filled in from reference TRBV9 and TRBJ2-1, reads DSGVTQTPKHLITATGQRVTLRCSPRSGDLSVYWYQQSLDQGLQFLIQYYNGEERAKGNILERFSAQQFPDLHSELNLSSLELGDSALYFCASSRQGGSYNEQFFGPGTRLTVL.

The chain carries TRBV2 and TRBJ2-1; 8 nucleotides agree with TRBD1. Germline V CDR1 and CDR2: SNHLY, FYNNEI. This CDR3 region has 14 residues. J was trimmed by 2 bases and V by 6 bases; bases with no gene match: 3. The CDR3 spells CASSGQGPYNEQFF. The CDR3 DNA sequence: TGTGCCAGCAGCGGACAGGGACCCTACAATGAGCAGTTCTTC.

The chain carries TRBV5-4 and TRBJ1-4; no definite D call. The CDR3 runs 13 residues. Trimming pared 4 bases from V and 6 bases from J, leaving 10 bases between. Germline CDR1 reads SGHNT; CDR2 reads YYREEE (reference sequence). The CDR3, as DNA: TGTGCCAGCAGCCGGGAGAGGGATGAAAAACTGTTTTTT. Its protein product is CASSRERDEKLFF.

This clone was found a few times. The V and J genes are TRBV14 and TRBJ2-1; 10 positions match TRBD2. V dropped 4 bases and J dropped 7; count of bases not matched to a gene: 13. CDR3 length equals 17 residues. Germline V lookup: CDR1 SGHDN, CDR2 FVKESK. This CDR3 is CASSLHLLAGDRNEQFF. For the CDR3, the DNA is TGTGCCAGCAGCCTACACCTCCTAGCGGGGGATAGAAATGAGCAGTTCTTC. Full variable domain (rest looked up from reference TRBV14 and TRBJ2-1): EAGVTQFPSHSVIEKGQTVTLRCDPISGHDNLYWYRRVMGKEIKFLLHFVKESKQDESGMPNNRFLAERTGGTYSTLKVQPAELEDSGVYFCASSLHLLAGDRNEQFFGPGTRLTVL.

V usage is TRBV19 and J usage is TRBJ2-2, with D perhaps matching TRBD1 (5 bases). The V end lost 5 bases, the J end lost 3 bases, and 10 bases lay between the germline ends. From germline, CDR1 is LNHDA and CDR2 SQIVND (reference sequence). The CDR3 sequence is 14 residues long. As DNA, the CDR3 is TGTGCCAGTAGTTCAGGACACTACACCGGGGAGCTGTTTTTT. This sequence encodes CASSSGHYTGELFF.

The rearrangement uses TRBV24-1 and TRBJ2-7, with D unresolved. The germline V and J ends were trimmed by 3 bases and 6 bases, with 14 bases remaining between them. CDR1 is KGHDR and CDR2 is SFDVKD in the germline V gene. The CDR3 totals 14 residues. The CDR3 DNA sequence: TGTGCCACCAGTGATCCTCGGGTCGCCTCCGAGCAGTACTTC. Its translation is CATSDPRVASEQYF.

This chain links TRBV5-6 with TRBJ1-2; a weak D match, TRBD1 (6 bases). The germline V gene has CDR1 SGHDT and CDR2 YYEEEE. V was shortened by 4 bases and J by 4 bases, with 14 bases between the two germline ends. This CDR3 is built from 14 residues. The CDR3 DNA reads TGTGCCAGCAGCCAGGGGATCACCTTCTATGGCTACACCTTC. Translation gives CASSQGITFYGYTF.

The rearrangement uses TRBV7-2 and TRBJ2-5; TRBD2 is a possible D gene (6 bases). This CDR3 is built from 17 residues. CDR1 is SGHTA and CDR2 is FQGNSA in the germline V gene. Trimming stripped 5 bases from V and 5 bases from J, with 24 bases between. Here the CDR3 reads CASSKLWDSGKLETQYF. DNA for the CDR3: TGTGCCAGCAGCAAACTTTGGGACTCGGGGAAATTGGAGACCCAGTACTTC.

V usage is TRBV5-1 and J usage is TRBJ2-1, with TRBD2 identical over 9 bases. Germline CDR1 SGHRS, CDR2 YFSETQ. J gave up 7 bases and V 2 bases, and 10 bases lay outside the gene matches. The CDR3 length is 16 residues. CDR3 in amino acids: CASSLPLAGAGNEQFF. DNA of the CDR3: TGCGCCAGCAGCTTACCCTTAGCGGGAGCGGGAAATGAGCAGTTCTTC.

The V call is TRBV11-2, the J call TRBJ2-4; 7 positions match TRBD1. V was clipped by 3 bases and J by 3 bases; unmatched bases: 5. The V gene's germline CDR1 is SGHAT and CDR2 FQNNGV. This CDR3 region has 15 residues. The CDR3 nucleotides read TGTGCCAGCAGCTTGACAGGGTTCGACAAAAACATTCAGTACTTC. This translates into CASSLTGFDKNIQYF.

The DNA of the CDR3 is TGCAGTGCTGAGAGGGTGGAAGCTTTCTTT. Amino acid sequence: CSAERVEAFF. The rearrangement joins TRBV20-1 to TRBJ1-1, with D uncertain. CDR3 length equals 10 residues. Trimming pared 5 bases from V and 8 bases from J, leaving 9 bases between. The V gene's germline CDR1 is DFQATT and CDR2 SNEGSKA (reference sequence).

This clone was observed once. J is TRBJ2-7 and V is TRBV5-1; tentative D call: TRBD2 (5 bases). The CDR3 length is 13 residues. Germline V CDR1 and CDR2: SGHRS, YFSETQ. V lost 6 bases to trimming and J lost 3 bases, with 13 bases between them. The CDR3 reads CASTLSGVYEQYF. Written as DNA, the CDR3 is TGCGCCAGCACGCTCTCCGGGGTCTACGAGCAGTACTTC.

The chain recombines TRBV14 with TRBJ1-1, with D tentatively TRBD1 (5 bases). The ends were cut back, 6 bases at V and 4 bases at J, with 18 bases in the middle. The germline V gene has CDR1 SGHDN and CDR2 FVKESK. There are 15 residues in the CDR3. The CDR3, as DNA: TGTGCCAGCAGTGCAAGGATGGGCGGGGGCACTGAAGCTTTCTTT. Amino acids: CASSARMGGGTEAFF.

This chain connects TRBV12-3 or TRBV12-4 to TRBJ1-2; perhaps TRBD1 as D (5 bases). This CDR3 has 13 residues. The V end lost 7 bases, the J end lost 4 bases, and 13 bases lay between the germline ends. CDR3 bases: TGTGCCAGCATCGGACACATATCCTATGGCTACACCTTC. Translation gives CASIGHISYGYTF.

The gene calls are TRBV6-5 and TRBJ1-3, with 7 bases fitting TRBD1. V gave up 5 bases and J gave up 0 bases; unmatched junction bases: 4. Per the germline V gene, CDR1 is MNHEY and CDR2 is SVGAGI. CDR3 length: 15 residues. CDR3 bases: TGTGCCAGCAGTATAACAGGGGACTCTGGAAACACCATATATTTT. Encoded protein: CASSITGDSGNTIYF.

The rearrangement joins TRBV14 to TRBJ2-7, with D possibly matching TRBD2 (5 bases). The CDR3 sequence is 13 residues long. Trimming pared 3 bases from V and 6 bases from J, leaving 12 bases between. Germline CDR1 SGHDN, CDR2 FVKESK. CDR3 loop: CASSQARRGEQYF. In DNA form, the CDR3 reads TGTGCCAGCAGCCAGGCCCGACGGGGCGAGCAGTACTTC.